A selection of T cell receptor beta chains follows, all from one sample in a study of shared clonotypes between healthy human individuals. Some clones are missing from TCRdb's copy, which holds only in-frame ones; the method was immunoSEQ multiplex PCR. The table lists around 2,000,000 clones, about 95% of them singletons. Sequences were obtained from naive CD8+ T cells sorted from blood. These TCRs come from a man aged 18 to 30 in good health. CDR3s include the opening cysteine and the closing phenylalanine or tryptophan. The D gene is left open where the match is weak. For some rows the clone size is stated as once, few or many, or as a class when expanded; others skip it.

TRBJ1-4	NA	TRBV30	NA	TGTGCCTGGAGCGGGTACGGAGAGGGGCATGGAGAAAAACTGTTTTTT	CAWSGYGEGHGEKLFF
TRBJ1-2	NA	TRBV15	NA	TGTGCCACCAGCAGAGACCCGGACCTCCCCTATGGCTACACCTTC	CATSRDPDLPYGYTF
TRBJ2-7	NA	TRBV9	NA	TGTGCCAGCAGCGCAGGGACGGATTCCTACGAGCAGTACTTC	CASSAGTDSYEQYF
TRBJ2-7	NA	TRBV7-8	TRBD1	TGTGCCAGCAGCCTGGGGACAGGCACCTACGAGCAGTACTTC	CASSLGTGTYEQYF
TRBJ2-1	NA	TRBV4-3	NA	TGCGCCAGCAGCCAAGATTCGGTGGGAGAGGCGTACAATGAGCAGTTCTTC	CASSQDSVGEAYNEQFF
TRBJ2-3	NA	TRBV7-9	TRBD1	TGTGCCAGCAGCTTTGGTCCGGGACAGGGGACAGATACGCAGTATTTT	CASSFGPGQGTDTQYF
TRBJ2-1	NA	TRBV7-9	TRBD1	TGTGCCAGCAGCTTAACGGGACAGGGAACCTACAATGAGCAGTTCTTC	CASSLTGQGTYNEQFF
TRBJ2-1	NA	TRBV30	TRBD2	TGTGCCTGTTACGGGACTAGCGGATCCCTTAACAATGAGCAGTTCTTC	CACYGTSGSLNNEQFF
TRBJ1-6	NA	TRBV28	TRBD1	TGTGCCAGCAGGCCCGGGACAGAGATTAATAATTCACCCCTCCACTTT	CASRPGTEINNSPLHF
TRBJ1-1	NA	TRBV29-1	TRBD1	TGCAGCGTTGCCCCGGGACAGGGAGGAAACACTGAAGCTTTCTTT	CSVAPGQGGNTEAFF
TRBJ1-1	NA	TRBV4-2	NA	TGTGCCAGCAGCCAAGTGTCGGGGCAGTTTGGGGACACTGAAGCTTTCTTT	CASSQVSGQFGDTEAFF
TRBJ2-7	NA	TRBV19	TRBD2	TGTGCCAGTAGTATTACTAGCGTCTACGAGCAGTACTTC	CASSITSVYEQYF
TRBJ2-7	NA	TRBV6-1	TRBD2	TGTGCCAGCCGAGAGCGGGGGGGATCCTACGAGCAGTACTTC	CASRERGGSYEQYF
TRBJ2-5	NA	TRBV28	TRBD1	TGTGCCAGCGGGCTGGGGGTTGGGACAGGGGAGACCCAGTACTTC	CASGLGVGTGETQYF
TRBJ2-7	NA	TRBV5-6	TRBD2	TGTGCCAGCAGCTTACTAACGGGGGGTAAGCAGTACTTC	CASSLLTGGKQYF
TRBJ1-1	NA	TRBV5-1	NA	TGCGCCAGCAACCGGGACGATTTGAACACTGAAGCTTTCTTT	CASNRDDLNTEAFF
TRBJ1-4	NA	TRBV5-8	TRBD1	TGTGCCAGCAGCTTGGCGGACAGGGGGGACTATATTGATGAAAAACTGTTTTTT	CASSLADRGDYIDEKLFF
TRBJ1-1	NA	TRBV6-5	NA	TGTGCCAGCAGCGTAAAAGGGGGGACCACTGAAGCTTTCTTT	CASSVKGGTTEAFF
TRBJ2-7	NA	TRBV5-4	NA	TGTGCCAGCAGCCTGAGGGACGGAAGCTCCTACGAGCAGTACTTC	CASSLRDGSSYEQYF
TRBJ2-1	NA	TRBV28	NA	TGTGCCAGCAGTTTTCAGCCAGTCTCCTACAATGAGCAGTTCTTC	CASSFQPVSYNEQFF
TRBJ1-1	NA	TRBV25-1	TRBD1	TGTGCCAGCAGTGCAGGGGGGACGGAAGCTTTCTTT	CASSAGGTEAFF
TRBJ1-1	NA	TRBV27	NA	TGTGCCAGCAGTTTCTCAGGGATAGGGACTGAAGCTTTCTTT	CASSFSGIGTEAFF
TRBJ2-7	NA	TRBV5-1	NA	TGCGCCAGCGTTTTGGTCGGGACCCACGGGGCCTACGAGCAGTACTTC	CASVLVGTHGAYEQYF
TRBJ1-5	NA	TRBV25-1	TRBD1	TGTGCCAGCAGTGAAGGAGACAGGGGTTGGGATCAGCCCCAGCATTTT	CASSEGDRGWDQPQHF
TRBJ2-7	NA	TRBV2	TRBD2	TGTGCCAGCAGTGAGTTAGCGGGACCCTACGAGCAGTACTTC	CASSELAGPYEQYF
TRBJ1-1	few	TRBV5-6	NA	TGTGCCAGCAGCTTGTACAGCACTGAAGCTTTCTTT	CASSLYSTEAFF
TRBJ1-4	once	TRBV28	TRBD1	TGTGCCAGCAGCCAGGGGGCGCTGAATGAAAAACTGTTTTTT	CASSQGALNEKLFF
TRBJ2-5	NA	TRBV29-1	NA	TGCAGCGTCGGGCGGAGTGCGGGCCAAGAAGAGACCCAGTACTTC	CSVGRSAGQEETQYF
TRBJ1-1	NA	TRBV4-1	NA	TGCGCCAGCAGCCAAGATCGAACGACTGAAGCTTTCTTT	CASSQDRTTEAFF
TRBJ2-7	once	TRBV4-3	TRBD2	TGCGCCAGCAGCCCTGGGGCTAGCGGGAGTTACGAGCAGTACTTC	CASSPGASGSYEQYF
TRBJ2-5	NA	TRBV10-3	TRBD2	TGTGCCATCAGTGAGACCCGGACTAGCGGGAGTGATGAGACCCAGTACTTC	CAISETRTSGSDETQYF
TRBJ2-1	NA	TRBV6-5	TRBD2	TGTGCCAGCAGTTGGGGACTAGCGGGCGAAGGCAATGAGCAGTTCTTC	CASSWGLAGEGNEQFF
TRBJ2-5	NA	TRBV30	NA	TGTGCCTGGGGCGGGACATCAAAAGAGGGAGAGACCCAGTACTTC	CAWGGTSKEGETQYF
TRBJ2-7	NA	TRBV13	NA	TGTGCCAGCAGCTTAGACCCCTCTGGGCTTGTCGAGCAGTACTTC	CASSLDPSGLVEQYF
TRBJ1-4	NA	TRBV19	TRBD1	TGTGCCAGTAGCCCAGGGGGGGCTACGTATGAAAAACTGTTTTTT	CASSPGGATYEKLFF
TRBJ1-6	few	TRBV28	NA	TGTGCCAGCAGTTTATCGGGTAATTCACCCCTCCACTTT	CASSLSGNSPLHF
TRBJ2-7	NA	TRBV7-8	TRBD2	TGTGCCAGCAGCTTAGACAATCTCTGGACTAGCGGGAGTCCCACCTACGAGCAGTACTTC	CASSLDNLWTSGSPTYEQYF
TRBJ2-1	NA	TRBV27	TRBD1	TGTGCCAGCACCCACGGGGCCGGGACAGCTAATGAGCAGTTCTTC	CASTHGAGTANEQFF
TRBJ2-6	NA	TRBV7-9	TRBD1	TGTGCCAGCAGCTCTTCGACAGGGGGTACTGGGGCCAACGTCCTGACTTTC	CASSSSTGGTGANVLTF
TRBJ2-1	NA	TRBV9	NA	TGTGCCAGCAGCCCTCGGGGGTACTCCTACAATGAGCAGTTCTTC	CASSPRGYSYNEQFF
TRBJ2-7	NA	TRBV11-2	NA	TGTGCCAGCAGCTGGGTGATAGCCGTGGGTGAGCAGTACTTC	CASSWVIAVGEQYF
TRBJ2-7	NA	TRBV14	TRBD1	TGTGCCAGCAGCCGATGGGACAGCTCCTACGAGCAGTACTTC	CASSRWDSSYEQYF
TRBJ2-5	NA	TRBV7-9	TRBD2	TGTGCCAGCAGTCTAGCGGGGTTCGAGACCCAGTACTTC	CASSLAGFETQYF
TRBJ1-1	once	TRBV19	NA	TGTGCCAGCCGATCCCTAGGGGAGACTGAAGCTTTCTTT	CASRSLGETEAFF
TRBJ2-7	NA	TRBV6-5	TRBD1	TGTGCCAGCAGTTACGCCGGGACAGGGGCCGAGCAGTACTTC	CASSYAGTGAEQYF
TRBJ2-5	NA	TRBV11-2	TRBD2	TGTGCCAGCAGCTTACGCGGGGGGGCCGGGGAGACCCAGTACTTC	CASSLRGGAGETQYF
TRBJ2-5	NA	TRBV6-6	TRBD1	TGTGCCAGCAGTCCGGACAGGGGGCAAGAGACCCAGTACTTC	CASSPDRGQETQYF
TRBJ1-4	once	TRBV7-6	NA	TGTGCCAGCAGCTTAAGGGGATATTGGACAGAGGCTAATGAAAAACTGTTTTTT	CASSLRGYWTEANEKLFF
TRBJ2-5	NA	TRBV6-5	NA	TGTGCCAGCAGTTACTTGGGTTCTGAAGAGACCCAGTACTTC	CASSYLGSEETQYF